This T cell receptor (beta chain) was documented in a study of control samples from healthy donors and cancer patients. Trimming took off 0 bases at V and 3 bases at J, with 7 bases between the two ends. This CDR3 comprises 13 residues. Germline V gene lookup returns CDR1 SGHRS and CDR2 YFSETQ. Generated by immunoSEQ multiplex PCR, the TCRdb table keeps only in-frame clones and is missing some. The data contain about 190,000 clones, around 90% of them singletons. The sequencing sample was made of blood. The receptor's source is a man aged 25 to 45 in good health. J is TRBJ2-7 and V is TRBV5-1; maybe TRBD1 (5 bases). The CDR3 loop reads CASSLETDYEQYF. The DNA for the CDR3 is TGCGCCAGCAGCTTGGAGACAGACTACGAGCAGTACTTC.